This passage covers 20 T cell receptor beta chains from one sample sequenced in a study of CD8 T cells in ankylosing spondylitis. Their cognate antigens are unknown. MiXCR was run by TCRdb on the 5' RACE reads, yielding one entry per CDR3 protein. The sample has around 770,000 distinct CDR3 sequences, 12% seen once. Study-wide points: Ankylosing spondylitis blood appeared to be characterized by a TCR beta motif of about eight highly homologous variants.

The specimen was blood, either unsorted or a sorted T cell fraction (not recorded which). The source of these receptors is a male donor with ankylosing spondylitis.

This clonotype was observed a handful of times. This sequence joins TRBV2 and TRBJ1-4, with unresolved D. Germline V gives CDR1 SNHLY, CDR2 FYNNEI. Trimming took 8 bases from V and 0 from J, leaving 10 bases between them. This CDR3 is built from 14 residues. CDR3 residues: CASRQMATNEKLFF. In DNA form, the CDR3 reads TGTGCCAGCCGTCAGATGGCAACTAATGAAAAACTGTTTTTT.

This clonotype was counted a few times. This chain joins TRBV18 and TRBJ2-4, with 7 bases lining up with TRBD1. The CDR3 loop spans 15 amino acids. CDR1 KGHSH and CDR2 LQKENI come from the germline V gene. V dropped 0 bases and J dropped 1; count of bases not matched to a gene: 0. In DNA, the CDR3 is TGTGCCAGCTCACCACCGACAGGGGCCAAAAACATTCAGTACTTC. It is translated as CASSPPTGAKNIQYF.

This clonotype came up a few times. The V gene is TRBV20-1, the J gene TRBJ1-2; no clear D gene. CDR3 size: 13 residues. Germline-derived CDR1 and CDR2 are DFQATT and SNEGSKA (reference sequence). Trimming took off 7 bases at V and 4 bases at J, with 16 bases between the two ends. The CDR3 loop reads CSVKEGSLYGYTF. As DNA, the CDR3 is TGCAGTGTCAAAGAAGGCAGCCTCTATGGCTACACCTTC.

This clonotype has ten or more counts. J is TRBJ1-5 and V is TRBV20-1; no definite D call. This CDR3 is built from 12 residues. The ends were cut back, 5 bases at V and 2 bases at J, with 7 bases in the middle. The germline gives CDR1 DFQATT, CDR2 SNEGSKA (reference sequence). CDR3 amino acids: CSASRGNQPQHF. The CDR3 DNA follows: TGCAGTGCTTCACGGGGCAATCAGCCCCAGCATTTT.

This clonotype has just a few counts. The chain recombines TRBV6-2 or TRBV6-3 with TRBJ1-5; the D is unclear. V lost 7 bases and J 0 bases, leaving 7 bases between the germline ends. The germline V gene has CDR1 MNHEY and CDR2 SVGEGT. CDR3 size: 13 residues. For the CDR3, the DNA is TGTGCCAGCAAGAGAAATAGCAATCAGCCCCAGCATTTT. This codes for CASKRNSNQPQHF.

The chain is built from TRBV4-3 and TRBJ2-7; weak D call: TRBD1 (5 bases). CDR1 is LGHNA and CDR2 is YSLEER in the germline V gene. Trimming removed 0 bases from V and 3 bases from J, with 12 bases in between. The CDR3 consists of 15 residues. As DNA, the CDR3 is TGCGCCAGCAGCCAAGATCCACGCAGGGACTACGAGCAGTACTTC. Its protein product is CASSQDPRRDYEQYF.

The chain carries TRBV27 and TRBJ1-6; D ambiguous. Germline CDR1 and CDR2: MNHEY and SMNVEV (reference sequence). The CDR3 totals 15 residues. V dropped 10 bases and J dropped 0 bases, with 13 bases sitting between them. In DNA, the CDR3 is TGTGCCACCACCACCCTGGGCTCCTATAATTCACCCCTCCACTTT. Encoded protein: CATTTLGSYNSPLHF.

The rearrangement joins TRBV28 to TRBJ2-2, with D possibly being TRBD1 (6 bases). V was pared by 5 bases and J by 4 bases, with 14 bases between. The CDR3 sequence is 15 residues long. The germline V gene encodes CDR1 MDHEN and CDR2 SYDVKM. CDR3: CASSDLTGPTGELFF. The CDR3 DNA is TGTGCCAGCAGTGACTTGACAGGACCCACCGGGGAGCTGTTTTTT. Using reference TRBV28 and TRBJ2-2 for the parts outside the CDR3, the full variable domain is DVKVTQSSRYLVKRTGEKVFLECVQDMDHENMFWYRQDPGLGLRLIYFSYDVKMKEKGDIPEGYSVSREKKERFSLILESASTNQTSMYLCASSDLTGPTGELFFGEGSRLTVL.

V is TRBV20-1 and J is TRBJ2-1, with D tentatively TRBD2 (7 bases). The CDR3 has 16 residues. The germline V and J ends were trimmed by 5 bases and 4 bases, with 21 bases remaining between them. Germline-derived CDR1 and CDR2 are DFQATT and SNEGSKA (reference sequence). Here the CDR3 DNA reads TGCAGTGCTGATGATCAACGGGGGGCGGGATACAATGAGCAGTTCTTC. Translated, it gives CSADDQRGAGYNEQFF.

The chain links TRBV30 to TRBJ2-6; 9 positions agree with TRBD1. This CDR3 contains 15 residues. V lost 8 bases to trimming and J lost 4 bases; unmatched junction nucleotides: 9. Germline assignment: CDR1 GTSNPN and CDR2 SVGIG (reference sequence). CDR3 DNA: TGTGCCGGCAGGGACAGGGTATTGGGGGCCAACGTCCTGACTTTC. It specifies CAGRDRVLGANVLTF.

This clonotype appeared a few times. The V and J genes are TRBV4-2 and TRBJ2-5; 11 bases are shared with TRBD2. There are 16 residues in the CDR3. V dropped 1 base and J dropped 4; count of bases not matched to a gene: 5. Germline CDR1 LGHNA, CDR2 YNFKEQ. The CDR3 sequence: CASSQGTSGRGETQYF. The DNA of the CDR3 is TGTGCCAGCAGCCAAGGAACTAGCGGGAGAGGAGAGACCCAGTACTTC.

V and J are TRBV20-1 and TRBJ1-5; 9 bases agree with TRBD1. Germline-derived CDR1 and CDR2 are DFQATT and SNEGSKA (reference sequence). The CDR3 is 16 residues long. The V segment lost 4 bases and the J segment 3 bases; nucleotides outside the gene matches: 10. The CDR3 loop reads CSATRRDRVDNQPQHF. The CDR3 nucleotides are TGCAGTGCTACTCGCCGGGACAGGGTTGACAATCAGCCCCAGCATTTT.

This clonotype has at least ten counts. The chain is built from TRBV5-1 and TRBJ2-5, with TRBD1 matching 7 bases. The CDR3 has 14 residues. Germline V gene data show CDR1 as SGHRS and CDR2 as YFSETQ. V was pared by 0 bases and J by 3 bases, with 2 bases of the junction left unmatched. In DNA form, the CDR3 reads TGCGCCAGCAGCTTGGGCACAGGGGAAGAGACCCAGTACTTC. Translation: CASSLGTGEETQYF.

This clonotype was found a few times. The gene calls are TRBV10-1 and TRBJ2-5; D may correspond to TRBD1 or TRBD2 (5 bases each). The length of the CDR3 is 15 residues. Germline CDR1 reads WNHNN; CDR2 reads SYGVQD (reference sequence). V lost 4 bases and J 1 base, leaving 13 bases between the germline ends. This CDR3 is CASSAPGPLQETQYF. The CDR3 bases are TGCGCCAGCAGTGCCCCGGGACCTCTCCAAGAGACCCAGTACTTC.

This clonotype was counted many times. The chain carries TRBV5-1 and TRBJ2-5, with D hard to call. Germline values: CDR1 SGHRS, CDR2 YFSETQ. The CDR3 totals 13 residues. With 2 bases removed from V and 3 bases from J, the gap between germline ends came to 8 bases. CDR3 DNA: TGCGCCAGCAGCTTTCGGACCGAAGAGACCCAGTACTTC. Encoded protein: CASSFRTEETQYF.

This clonotype was observed at least ten times. The V and J genes are TRBV27 and TRBJ2-6; no clear D gene. V gave up 5 bases and J gave up 0 bases, with 5 bases separating them. This CDR3 is built from 14 residues. Looked up from germline, CDR1 is MNHEY and CDR2 is SMNVEV (reference sequence). In DNA, the CDR3 is TGTGCCAGCAGTACCCGCTCTGGGGCCAACGTCCTGACTTTC. Translation: CASSTRSGANVLTF.

This clonotype was recorded at least ten times. V and J are TRBV12-3 or TRBV12-4 and TRBJ2-2; 8 bases match TRBD2. The CDR3 sequence is 14 residues long. V lost 6 bases, J lost 1 base, and 1 base stayed unmatched. CDR3 sequence reads: CASRLAGNTGELFF. CDR3 DNA sequence: TGTGCCAGCAGGCTAGCGGGGAACACCGGGGAGCTGTTTTTT.

This clonotype was counted only a few times. The genes are TRBV20-1 and TRBJ2-1; 13 bases line up with TRBD2. Trimming at V came to 1 base and at J to 8 bases, leaving 2 bases not matched to a gene. Germline V gene data show CDR1 as DFQATT and CDR2 as SNEGSKA (reference sequence). The CDR3 is 14 amino acids. CDR3 DNA sequence: TGCAGTGCTAGAGGGACTAGCGGGAGCTATGAGCAGTTCTTC. It codes for CSARGTSGSYEQFF.

This CDR3 reads CASKQTSGRPSYNEQFF. The CDR3 DNA is TGTGCCAGCAAACAGACTAGCGGGAGACCCTCCTACAATGAGCAGTTCTTC. J is TRBJ2-1 and V is TRBV6-1; 12 bases fit TRBD2. The CDR3 is 17 amino acids. With 7 bases clipped from V and 0 bases from J, the junction kept 7 bases outside the gene matches. The germline CDR1 and CDR2 sequences are MNHNS and SASEGT.

CDR3 protein: CASSFRAYYGYTF. The CDR3 bases are TGTGCCAGCAGCTTCAGGGCCTACTATGGCTACACCTTC. The gene calls are TRBV28 and TRBJ1-2; D possibly corresponds to TRBD1 (5 bases). This CDR3 has 13 residues. V was cut by 6 bases and J by 3 bases, with 11 bases left in between. Germline values: CDR1 MDHEN, CDR2 SYDVKM.